This record concerns one TCR beta chain sequence. Its antigen is still unknown. The CDR3 contains 15 residues. J was trimmed by 6 bases and V by 1 base; bases with no gene match: 4. Germline CDR1 is SGHVS and CDR2 is FQNEAQ. This entry belongs to a study of beta chain features in type 1 diabetes. The wider study: The study found patients and healthy donors alike in age, gender and cell yields.

Study results and limitations: When Type 1 diabetes patients were examined, their TCRB CDR3s proved moderately but significantly shorter in all four CD4+ subsets.

Expressed TCRB transcripts were sequenced after all isolated RNA was converted to cDNA. Generated by immunoSEQ multiplex PCR, the TCRdb table keeps only in-frame clones and is missing some. The table has 15,000 or so clones, around three fifths seen once. This clonotype was sampled from a woman aged 18-35 years with type 1 diabetes. Specimen: stem cell memory CD4+ T cells from blood. The V call is TRBV7-8, the J call TRBJ1-5; 9 bases line up with TRBD1. CDR3 residues: CASSLDGTGFQPQHF. CDR3 in DNA: TGTGCCAGCAGCTTAGACGGGACAGGGTTTCAGCCCCAGCATTTT.